This is a list of T cell receptor beta chains from one sample in a study of beta chain features in type 1 diabetes. TCRdb keeps only in-frame clones here, not all; method: immunoSEQ multiplex PCR. The sample includes 15,000 to 20,000 clones, 50% of them seen just once. Sequencing was performed on stem cell memory CD4+ T cells from blood. These TCRs come from a man aged 18 to 29 in good health. Both conserved end residues are part of each CDR3. A D gene is named only where the DNA matches it firmly. The size entry is marked missing in some rows and otherwise reads once, few, many or a size class.

TRBJ2-3 | NA | NA | TRBV5-4 | CASSLLQGQDTQYF | TGTGCCAGCAGCTTGCTCCAGGGCCAGGATACGCAGTATTTT
TRBJ2-3 | NA | NA | TRBV6-5 | CASRRQTFTDTQYF | TGTGCCAGCAGGAGGCAGACCTTCACAGATACGCAGTATTTT
TRBJ2-7 | TRBD2 | few | TRBV14 | CASSPRLAGRTYEQYF | TGTGCCAGCAGCCCACGACTAGCGGGACGGACTTACGAGCAGTACTTC
TRBJ2-1 | NA | few | TRBV29-1 | CSGTGGVDSGNEQFF | TGCAGCGGAACAGGGGGGGTCGACTCTGGGAATGAGCAGTTCTTC
TRBJ2-7 | NA | NA | TRBV2 | CASSEGPLEQYF | TGTGCCAGCAGTGAAGGTCCTCTCGAGCAGTACTTC
TRBJ2-1 | TRBD2 | NA | TRBV29-1 | CSALRGSTSGKSEQFF | TGCAGCGCCTTACGGGGCTCGACTAGCGGGAAAAGTGAGCAGTTCTTC
TRBJ2-7 | NA | NA | TRBV18 | CASSPTGHTVPYEQYF | TGTGCCAGCTCACCAACGGGACACACTGTCCCCTACGAGCAGTACTTC
TRBJ2-2 | NA | NA | TRBV6-6 | CASTRRDGELFF | TGTGCCAGCACCCGGAGGGACGGGGAGCTGTTTTTT
TRBJ2-5 | TRBD1 | NA | TRBV7-9 | CASSLTGGTWGETQYF | TGTGCCAGCAGCTTGACAGGGGGGACCTGGGGGGAGACCCAGTACTTC
TRBJ2-7 | NA | few | TRBV19 | CASSRNGLYEQYF | TGTGCCAGTAGTAGGAACGGACTCTACGAGCAGTACTTC
TRBJ2-5 | NA | once | TRBV25-1 | CASSDRQRQETQYF | TGTGCCAGCAGTGACAGACAGAGGCAAGAGACCCAGTACTTC
TRBJ1-5 | NA | NA | TRBV30 | CAWSGWTEDQPQHF | TGTGCCTGGAGTGGGTGGACAGAGGATCAGCCCCAGCATTTT
TRBJ1-2 | NA | NA | TRBV7-9 | CASSLNTGIRGYTF | TGTGCCAGCAGCCTTAATACAGGGATTAGGGGCTACACCTTC
TRBJ2-7 | TRBD1 | NA | TRBV11-2 | CASSPLRDRYYEQYF | TGTGCCAGCAGCCCACTACGGGACAGGTACTACGAGCAGTACTTC
TRBJ1-3 | NA | NA | TRBV7-2 | CASSLQGYRNTIYF | TGTGCCAGCAGCTTACAGGGCTACAGAAACACCATATATTTT
TRBJ1-4 | NA | NA | TRBV21-1 | CASSKGRDRGEKLFF | TGTGCCAGCAGCAAAGGACGGGACAGAGGGGAAAAACTGTTTTTT
TRBJ2-7 | NA | NA | TRBV27 | CASSFAGSYEQYF | TGTGCCAGCAGTTTTGCCGGGTCCTACGAGCAGTACTTC
TRBJ2-2 | TRBD2 | NA | TRBV5-5 | CASSLGGGTGELFF | TGTGCCAGCAGCTTGGGCGGGGGCACCGGGGAGCTGTTTTTT
TRBJ2-3 | TRBD1 | few | TRBV9 | CASSVTGETPDTQYF | TGTGCCAGCAGCGTCACAGGGGAAACCCCAGATACGCAGTATTTT
TRBJ2-2 | NA | few | TRBV7-3 | CASGPGHTNTGELFF | TGTGCCAGCGGCCCGGGACATACGAACACCGGGGAGCTGTTTTTT
TRBJ2-7 | NA | once | TRBV7-9 | CASSFWGGNEQYF | TGTGCCAGCAGCTTTTGGGGGGGCAACGAGCAGTACTTC
TRBJ2-3 | TRBD1 | NA | TRBV28 | CASSYRGRFVIPTDTQYF | TGTGCCAGCAGTTACAGGGGGCGATTTGTAATACCCACAGATACGCAGTATTTT
TRBJ1-1 | TRBD1 | once | TRBV6-1 | CASTGTAPLRTEAFF | TGTGCCAGCACCGGGACAGCCCCCTTGAGGACTGAAGCTTTCTTT
TRBJ2-2 | NA | NA | TRBV7-3 | CASSPTSRSPGELFF | TGTGCCAGCAGCCCGACTAGTCGGTCACCCGGGGAGCTGTTTTTT
TRBJ2-1 | NA | few | TRBV19 | CASSIGNLDGEQFF | TGTGCCAGTAGTATAGGTAATCTCGACGGGGAGCAGTTCTTC
TRBJ2-7 | TRBD1 | NA | TRBV10-2 | CASSAGQGIHYEQYF | TGCGCCAGCAGTGCGGGACAGGGAATACACTACGAGCAGTACTTC
TRBJ1-2 | NA | NA | TRBV30 | CAWRERGMEGYTF | TGTGCCTGGAGAGAAAGAGGGATGGAAGGCTACACCTTC
TRBJ2-1 | TRBD2 | NA | TRBV28 | CASSQRLADEQFF | TGTGCCAGCAGTCAGCGACTAGCCGATGAGCAGTTCTTC
TRBJ1-4 | NA | NA | TRBV29-1 | CSVGKTGEKLFF | TGCAGCGTCGGAAAAACAGGAGAAAAACTGTTTTTT
TRBJ1-2 | NA | few | TRBV5-6 | CASSLDTGWVYGYTF | TGTGCCAGCAGCTTGGACACAGGTTGGGTCTATGGCTACACCTTC
TRBJ1-5 | TRBD1 | few | TRBV7-2 | CASSLTLQGAHQPQHF | TGTGCCAGCAGCTTAACATTACAGGGGGCGCATCAGCCCCAGCATTTT
TRBJ2-3 | NA | NA | TRBV18 | CASSRDFSPNTQYF | TGTGCCAGCTCCCGGGACTTTTCCCCCAATACGCAGTATTTT
TRBJ2-2 | NA | few | TRBV30 | CAWEQGVGTGELFF | TGTGCCTGGGAACAGGGAGTTGGCACCGGGGAGCTGTTTTTT
TRBJ2-2 | NA | NA | TRBV9 | CASSVEGRGSTGELFF | TGTGCCAGCAGCGTAGAGGGCAGGGGTAGCACCGGGGAGCTGTTTTTT
TRBJ2-3 | TRBD2 | NA | TRBV11-2 | CASSFGLAQDTQYF | TGTGCCAGCAGCTTTGGACTAGCCCAAGATACGCAGTATTTT
TRBJ1-5 | TRBD1 | NA | TRBV30 | CAWSSTGGKNQPQHF | TGTGCCTGGAGCTCCACAGGGGGGAAAAATCAGCCCCAGCATTTT
TRBJ1-3 | NA | NA | TRBV7-2 | CASSLAGGYSGNTIYF | TGTGCCAGCAGCTTAGCCGGGGGGTACTCTGGAAACACCATATATTTT